This T cell receptor (beta chain) is from a study of radiotherapy plus CTLA-4 blockade in lung cancer. Overall study findings and caveats: Radiotherapy plus ipilimumab was followed by expansion in blood of tumor-derived TCR clones. Reports identified early blood T cell clone dynamics, with interferon-beta, as the best response predictor.

Germline trimming cut 10 bases from V and 8 bases from J; bases unmatched to any gene: 11. Germline values: CDR1 SGHNT, CDR2 YYREEE (reference sequence). This CDR3 has 14 residues. Sequenced by immunoSEQ multiplex PCR; TCRdb stores in-frame clones only, minus some. The table lists around 42,000 clones, around 63% of them singletons. In regard to this clone: As yet, its antigen is unknown.

The study gave focal radiation plus ipilimumab CTLA-4 blockade to patients with chemo-refractory metastatic non-small-cell lung cancer. The clonotype was recovered from a human donor with non-small cell lung cancer who had a partial response to radiotherapy plus ipilimumab. This chain uses TRBV5-4 with TRBJ1-6; TRBD1 agrees at 8 bases. Here the sequenced sample was peripheral blood, taken from a patient treated with radiotherapy plus ipilimumab. In DNA form, the CDR3 reads TGTGCCTCCCAGCCGGGACAGGAGGATTCACCCCTCCACTTT. Protein sequence: CASQPGQEDSPLHF.